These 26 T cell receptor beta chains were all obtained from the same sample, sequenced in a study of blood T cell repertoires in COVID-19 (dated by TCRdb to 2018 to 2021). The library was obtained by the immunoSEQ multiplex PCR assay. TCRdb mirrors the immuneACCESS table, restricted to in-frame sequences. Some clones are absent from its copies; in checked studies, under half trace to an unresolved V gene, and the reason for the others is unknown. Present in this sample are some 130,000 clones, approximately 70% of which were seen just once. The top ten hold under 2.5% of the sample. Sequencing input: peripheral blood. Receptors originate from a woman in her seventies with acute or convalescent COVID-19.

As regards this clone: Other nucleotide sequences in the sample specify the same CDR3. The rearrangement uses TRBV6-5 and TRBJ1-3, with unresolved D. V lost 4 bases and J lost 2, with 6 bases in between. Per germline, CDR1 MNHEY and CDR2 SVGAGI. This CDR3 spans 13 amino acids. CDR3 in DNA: TGTGCCAGCAGTTGGACTGCTGGAAACACCATATATTTT. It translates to CASSWTAGNTIYF.

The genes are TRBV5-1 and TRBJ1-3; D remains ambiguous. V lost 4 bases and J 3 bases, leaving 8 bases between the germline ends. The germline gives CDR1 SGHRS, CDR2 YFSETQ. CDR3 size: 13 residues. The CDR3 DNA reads TGCGCCAGCAGCGGAACAGATGGAAACACCATATATTTT. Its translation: CASSGTDGNTIYF. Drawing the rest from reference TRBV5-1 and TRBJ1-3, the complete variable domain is KAGVTQTPRYLIKTRGQQVTLSCSPISGHRSVSWYQQTPGQGLQFLFEYFSETQRNKGNFPGRFSGRQFSNSRSEMNVSTLELGDSALYLCASSGTDGNTIYFGEGSWLTVV.

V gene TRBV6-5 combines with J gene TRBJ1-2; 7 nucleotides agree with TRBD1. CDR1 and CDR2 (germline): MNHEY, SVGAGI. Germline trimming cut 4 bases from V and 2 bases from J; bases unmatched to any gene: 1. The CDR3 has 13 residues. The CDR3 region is CASSLGQNYGYTF. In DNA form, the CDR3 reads TGTGCCAGCAGTTTGGGACAGAACTATGGCTACACCTTC.

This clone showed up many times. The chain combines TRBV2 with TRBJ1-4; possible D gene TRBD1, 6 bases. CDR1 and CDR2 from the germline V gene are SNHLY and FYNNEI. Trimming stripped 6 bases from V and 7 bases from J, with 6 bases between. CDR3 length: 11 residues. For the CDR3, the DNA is TGTGCCAGCAGACAGGGTGAAAAACTGTTTTTT. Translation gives CASRQGEKLFF.

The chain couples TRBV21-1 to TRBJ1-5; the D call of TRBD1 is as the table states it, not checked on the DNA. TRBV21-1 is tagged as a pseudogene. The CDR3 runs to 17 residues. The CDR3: CASSKGGGQLSNQPQHF. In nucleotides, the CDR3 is TGTGCCAGCAGCAAAGGAGGGGGACAGCTCAGCAATCAGCCCCAGCATTTT.

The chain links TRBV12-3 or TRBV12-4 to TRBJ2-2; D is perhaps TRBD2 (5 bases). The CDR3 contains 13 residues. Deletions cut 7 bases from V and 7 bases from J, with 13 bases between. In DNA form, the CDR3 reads TGTGCCAGCAAGAACCGACTATACGGGGAGCTGTTTTTT. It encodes CASKNRLYGELFF.

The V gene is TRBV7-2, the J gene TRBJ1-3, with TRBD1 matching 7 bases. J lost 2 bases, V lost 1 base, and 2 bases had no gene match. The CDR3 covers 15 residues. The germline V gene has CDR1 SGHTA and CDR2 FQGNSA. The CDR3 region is CASSLGQGTGNTIYF. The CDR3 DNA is TGTGCCAGCAGCTTAGGACAGGGCACTGGAAACACCATATATTTT.

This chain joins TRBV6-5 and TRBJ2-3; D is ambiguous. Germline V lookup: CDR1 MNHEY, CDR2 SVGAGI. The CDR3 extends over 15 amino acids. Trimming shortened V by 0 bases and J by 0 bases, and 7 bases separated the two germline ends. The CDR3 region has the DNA TGTGCCAGCAGTTACTCTCCGCGGAGCACAGATACGCAGTATTTT. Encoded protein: CASSYSPRSTDTQYF.

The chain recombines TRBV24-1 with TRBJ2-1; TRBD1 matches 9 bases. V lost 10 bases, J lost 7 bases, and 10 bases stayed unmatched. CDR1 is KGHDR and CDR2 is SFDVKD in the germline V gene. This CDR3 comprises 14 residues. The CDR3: CATPGQGRVNEQFF. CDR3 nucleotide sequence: TGTGCCACACCGGGACAGGGAAGGGTAAATGAGCAGTTCTTC.

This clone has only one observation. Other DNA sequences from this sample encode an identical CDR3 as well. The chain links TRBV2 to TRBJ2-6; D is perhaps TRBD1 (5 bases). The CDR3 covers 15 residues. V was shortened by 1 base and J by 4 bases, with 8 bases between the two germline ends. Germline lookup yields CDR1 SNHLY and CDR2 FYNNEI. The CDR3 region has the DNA TGTGCCAGCAGTGAAGGACAGCCCGGGGCCAACGTCCTGACTTTC. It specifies CASSEGQPGANVLTF. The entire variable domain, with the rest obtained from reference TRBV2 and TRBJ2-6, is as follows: EPEVTQTPSHQVTQMGQEVILRCVPISNHLYFYWYRQILGQKVEFLVSFYNNEISEKSEIFDDQFSVERPDGSNFTLKIRSTKLEDSAMYFCASSEGQPGANVLTFGAGSRLTVL.

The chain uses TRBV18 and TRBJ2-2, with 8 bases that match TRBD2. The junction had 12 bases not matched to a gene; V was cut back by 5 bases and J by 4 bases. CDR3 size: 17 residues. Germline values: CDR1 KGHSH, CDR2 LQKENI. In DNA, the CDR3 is TGTGCCAGCTCATCTTCAAGCGGGGGTACGGGCACCGGGGAGCTGTTTTTT. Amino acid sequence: CASSSSSGGTGTGELFF. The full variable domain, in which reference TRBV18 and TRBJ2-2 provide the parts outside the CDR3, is NAGVMQNPRHLVRRRGQEARLRCSPMKGHSHVYWYRQLPEEGLKFMVYLQKENIIDESGMPKERFSAEFPKEGPSILRIQQVVRGDSAAYFCASSSSSGGTGTGELFFGEGSRLTVL.

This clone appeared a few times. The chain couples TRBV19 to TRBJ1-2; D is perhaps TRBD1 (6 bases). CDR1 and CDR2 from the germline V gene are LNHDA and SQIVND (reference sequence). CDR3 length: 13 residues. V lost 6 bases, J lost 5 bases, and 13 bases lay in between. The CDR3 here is CASRAGVGYGYTF. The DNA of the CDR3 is TGTGCCAGTAGGGCAGGGGTAGGATATGGCTACACCTTC.

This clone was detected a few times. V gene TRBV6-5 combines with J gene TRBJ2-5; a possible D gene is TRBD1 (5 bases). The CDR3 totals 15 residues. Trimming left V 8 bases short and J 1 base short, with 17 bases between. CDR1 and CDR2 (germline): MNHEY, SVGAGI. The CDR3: CASSLVGATQETQYF. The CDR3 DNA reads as TGTGCCAGCTCCTTGGTAGGGGCCACCCAAGAGACCCAGTACTTC.

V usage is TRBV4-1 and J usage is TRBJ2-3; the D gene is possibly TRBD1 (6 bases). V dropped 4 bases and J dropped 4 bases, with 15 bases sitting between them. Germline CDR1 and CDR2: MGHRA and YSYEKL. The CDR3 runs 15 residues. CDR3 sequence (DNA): TGCGCCAGCAGCCGGCAGCGCACAGGGTCAGATACGCAGTATTTT. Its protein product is CASSRQRTGSDTQYF.

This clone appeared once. Here the CDR3 DNA reads TGTGCCAGCAGCCCGAGGAAGAACACTGAAGCTTTCTTT. The encoded protein is CASSPRKNTEAFF. V is TRBV6-2 or TRBV6-3 and J is TRBJ1-1; D not resolved. Trimming took 6 bases from V and 1 from J, leaving 9 bases between them. Germline lookup yields CDR1 MNHEY and CDR2 SVGEGT. This CDR3 region has 13 residues.

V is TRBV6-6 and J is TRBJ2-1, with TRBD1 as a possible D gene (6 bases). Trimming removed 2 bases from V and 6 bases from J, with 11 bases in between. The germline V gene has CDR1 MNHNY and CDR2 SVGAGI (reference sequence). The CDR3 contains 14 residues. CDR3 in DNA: TGTGCCAGCAGTTACCCCGGACAGTCCAATGAGCAGTTCTTC. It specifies CASSYPGQSNEQFF.

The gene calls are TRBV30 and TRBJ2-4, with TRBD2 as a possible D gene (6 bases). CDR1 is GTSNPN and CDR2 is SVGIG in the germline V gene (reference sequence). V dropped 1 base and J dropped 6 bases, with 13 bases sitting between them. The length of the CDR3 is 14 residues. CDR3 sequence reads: CAWSGRAVGNIQYF. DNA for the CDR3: TGTGCCTGGAGTGGGAGGGCAGTCGGAAACATTCAGTACTTC. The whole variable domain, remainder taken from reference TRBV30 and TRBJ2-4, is SQTIHQWPATLVQPVGSPLSLECTVEGTSNPNLYWYRQAAGRGLQLLFYSVGIGQISSEVPQNLSASRPQDRQFILSSKKLLLSDSGFYLCAWSGRAVGNIQYFGAGTRLSVL.

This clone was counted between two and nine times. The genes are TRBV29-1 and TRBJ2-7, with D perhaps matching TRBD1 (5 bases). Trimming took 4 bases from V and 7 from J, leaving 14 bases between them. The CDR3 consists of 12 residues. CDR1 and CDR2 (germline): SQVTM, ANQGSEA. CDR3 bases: TGCAGCGTTGCAATAGGGGTGTTGGAGCAGTACTTC. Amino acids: CSVAIGVLEQYF.

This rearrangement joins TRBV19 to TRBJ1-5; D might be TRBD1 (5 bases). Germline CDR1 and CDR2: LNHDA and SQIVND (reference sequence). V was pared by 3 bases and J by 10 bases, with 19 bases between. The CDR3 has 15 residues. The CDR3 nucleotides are TGTGCCAGTAGTATTGGATCAGGGCCCCGAGGACCCCAGCATTTT. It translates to CASSIGSGPRGPQHF. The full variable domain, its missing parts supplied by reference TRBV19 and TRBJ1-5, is DGGITQSPKYLFRKEGQNVTLSCEQNLNHDAMYWYRQDPGQGLRLIYYSQIVNDFQKGDIAEGYSVSREKKESFPLTVTSAQKNPTAFYLCASSIGSGPRGPQHFGDGTRLSIL.

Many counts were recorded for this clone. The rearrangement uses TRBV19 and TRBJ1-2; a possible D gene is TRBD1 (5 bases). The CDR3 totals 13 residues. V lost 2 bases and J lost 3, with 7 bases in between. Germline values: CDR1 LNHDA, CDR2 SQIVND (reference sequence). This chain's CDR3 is CASSITTDYGYTF. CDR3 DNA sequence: TGTGCCAGTAGTATAACGACAGACTATGGCTACACCTTC.

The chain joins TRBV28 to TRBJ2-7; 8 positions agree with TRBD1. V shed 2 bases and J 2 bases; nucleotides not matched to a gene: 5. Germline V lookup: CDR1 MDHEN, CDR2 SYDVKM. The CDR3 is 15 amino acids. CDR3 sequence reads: CASSLARTGTYEQYF. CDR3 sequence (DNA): TGTGCCAGCAGTTTAGCCCGGACAGGGACCTACGAGCAGTACTTC.

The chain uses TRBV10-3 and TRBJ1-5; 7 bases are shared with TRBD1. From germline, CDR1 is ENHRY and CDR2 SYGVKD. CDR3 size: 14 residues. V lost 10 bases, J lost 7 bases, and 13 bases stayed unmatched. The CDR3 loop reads CATQGSGQDQPQHF. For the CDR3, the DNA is TGTGCCACCCAAGGCTCAGGACAGGACCAGCCCCAGCATTTT.

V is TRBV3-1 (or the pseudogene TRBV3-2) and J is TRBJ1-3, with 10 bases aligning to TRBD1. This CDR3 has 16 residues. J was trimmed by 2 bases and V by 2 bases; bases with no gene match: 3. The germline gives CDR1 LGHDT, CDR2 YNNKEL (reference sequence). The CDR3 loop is CASSQTGTGAGNTIYF. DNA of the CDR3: TGTGCCAGCAGCCAAACCGGGACAGGGGCTGGAAACACCATATATTTT.

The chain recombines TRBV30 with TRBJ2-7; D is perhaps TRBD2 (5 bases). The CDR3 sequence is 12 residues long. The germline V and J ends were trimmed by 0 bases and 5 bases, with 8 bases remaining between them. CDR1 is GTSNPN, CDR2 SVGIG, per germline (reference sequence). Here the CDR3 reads CAWSVSGDEQYF. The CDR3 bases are TGTGCCTGGAGTGTATCCGGGGACGAGCAGTACTTC. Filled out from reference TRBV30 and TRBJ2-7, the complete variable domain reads SQTIHQWPATLVQPVGSPLSLECTVEGTSNPNLYWYRQAAGRGLQLLFYSVGIGQISSEVPQNLSASRPQDRQFILSSKKLLLSDSGFYLCAWSVSGDEQYFGPGTRLTVT.

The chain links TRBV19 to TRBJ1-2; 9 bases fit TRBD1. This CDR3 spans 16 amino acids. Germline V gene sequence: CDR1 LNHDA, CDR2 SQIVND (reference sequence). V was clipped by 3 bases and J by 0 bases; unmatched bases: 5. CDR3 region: CASSMRDRVSNYGYTF. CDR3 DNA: TGTGCCAGTAGTATGCGGGACAGGGTGTCTAACTATGGCTACACCTTC.

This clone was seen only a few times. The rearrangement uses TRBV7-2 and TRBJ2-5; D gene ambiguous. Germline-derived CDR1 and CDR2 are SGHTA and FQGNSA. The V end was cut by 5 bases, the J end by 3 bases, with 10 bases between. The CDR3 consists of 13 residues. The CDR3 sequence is CASSPSTKETQYF. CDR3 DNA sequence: TGTGCCAGCAGCCCCAGTACAAAAGAGACCCAGTACTTC.